This TCR beta chain originates from a study of T cell changes during pregnancy in multiple sclerosis. This clone has only one observation. The CDR3 runs to 14 residues. The germline V gene encodes CDR1 MNHNS and CDR2 SASEGT. J was trimmed by 10 bases and V by 4 bases; bases with no gene match: 6. Method: immunoSEQ multiplex PCR; TCRdb's copy keeps in-frame clones and lacks some. The sample has 85,000 to 95,000 clones; 91% are singletons. This clonotype was sampled from a female donor in good health, enrolled as a control in a pregnancy study. The V gene is TRBV6-1, the J gene TRBJ1-4; 10 bases line up with TRBD1. The material was peripheral blood, obtained after pregnancy. The DNA of the CDR3 is TGTGCCAGCAGTGGGGGTGGGACAGGGGCAAAACTGTTTTTT. It encodes CASSGGGTGAKLFF.